This entry features one T cell receptor beta chain sequence. Its antigen is still unknown. Assay: immunoSEQ multiplex PCR; the TCRdb copy retains only in-frame clones and omits some. This table holds 68,000 or so clones, around 92% found once. The data were taken from a study of T cell clones after liver transplantation. Study overall: In this trial, immunosuppression withdrawal was attempted within 2 years of liver transplant. Standard immunosuppression, with no induction, continued until 12-24 months after transplant. Apart from a few HCV-positive recipients, transplants were for non-autoimmune, non-viral reasons.

Study findings and constraints: These preliminary findings come from unstandardized post-transplant sampling times.

The CDR3 totals 14 residues. Germline V gene sequence: CDR1 SGDLS, CDR2 YYNGEE. The V segment lost 2 bases and the J segment 4 bases; nucleotides outside the gene matches: 5. The V call is TRBV9, the J call TRBJ2-5; TRBD1 agrees at 7 bases. The sequencing used CD4+ T cells from blood, collected roughly 26 months after liver transplant. The receptor comes from a human patient who received a liver transplant. Some T cells may be graft donor cells. CDR3 loop: CASSVTTGRETQYF. The CDR3 DNA reads TGTGCCAGCAGCGTTACGACAGGGAGAGAGACCCAGTACTTC.